Below, 11 T cell receptor beta chains from the same sample are listed, as sequenced in a study of T cell repertoires in cytomegalovirus infection (dated by TCRdb to the late 2010s). The reads were generated on an Illumina HiSeq 1500. TCRdb reran the public reads through fastp at Q25 and MiXCR, keeping productive beta chains. Duplicate CDR3 protein sequences are folded into a single record with the most common DNA and genes. This sample comprises fewer than 550,000 distinct CDR3 sequences, roughly 29% of them detected only once. The ten largest make up around 13% of the sample. Source material: PBMCs. Receptors originate from a human donor in good health (CMV status not recorded). Some clones in this sample may be carry-over from other donors' samples.

Remarks on this clonotype: A single base separates this from a much larger clone, so it may be a read error. The chain joins TRBV7-6 to TRBJ2-1; 8 bases are a match to TRBD2. CDR1 is SGHVS and CDR2 is FNYEAQ in the germline V gene. The V segment lost 6 bases and the J segment 4 bases; nucleotides outside the gene matches: 8. The CDR3 consists of 15 residues. Written as DNA, the CDR3 is TGTGCCAGCAGAGATCCGGGACTAGGTTACAATGAGCAGTTCTTC. It is translated as CASRDPGLGYNEQFF.

The rearrangement links TRBV2 to TRBJ1-2; no firm D call. Deletions cut 3 bases from V and 2 bases from J, with 10 bases between. The CDR3 sequence is 14 residues long. From germline, CDR1 is SNHLY and CDR2 FYNNEI. This CDR3 is CASSEAGWNYGYTF. For the CDR3, the DNA is TGTGCCAGCAGTGAGGCCGGTTGGAACTATGGCTACACCTTC.

The rearrangement uses TRBV7-9 and TRBJ2-7; 11 positions match TRBD2. V dropped 5 bases and J dropped 3; count of bases not matched to a gene: 9. Germline assignment: CDR1 SEHNR and CDR2 FQNEAQ (reference sequence). This CDR3 has 16 amino acids. The CDR3 DNA sequence: TGTGCCAGCAGCCCCGGGACTAGCGGAGCCTACTACGAGCAGTACTTC. Translated: CASSPGTSGAYYEQYF. Filled out from reference TRBV7-9 and TRBJ2-7, the complete variable domain reads DTGVSQNPRHKITKRGQNVTFRCDPISEHNRLYWYRQTLGQGPEFLTYFQNEAQLEKSRLLSDRFSAERPKGSFSTLEIQRTEQGDSAMYLCASSPGTSGAYYEQYFGPGTRLTVT.

This clonotype was recorded many times. This chain connects TRBV7-2 to TRBJ2-5; D is undetermined. CDR3 size: 16 residues. The V end was cut by 0 bases, the J end by 2 bases, with 13 bases between. The germline gives CDR1 SGHTA, CDR2 FQGNSA. The CDR3 DNA reads TGTGCCAGCAGCTTAGCTTTAGGTAGGGCACAAGAGACCCAGTACTTC. This gives the protein CASSLALGRAQETQYF.

V and J are TRBV11-2 and TRBJ2-1, with D possibly matching TRBD1 (6 bases). Germline CDR1 is SGHAT and CDR2 is FQNNGV. The length of the CDR3 is 15 residues. With 1 base removed from V and 8 bases from J, the gap between germline ends came to 15 bases. CDR3 loop: CASSLAQTGQHEQFF. CDR3 in DNA: TGTGCCAGCAGCTTAGCTCAAACGGGACAACATGAGCAGTTCTTC.

The chain is built from TRBV6-5 and TRBJ1-1; D is unresolved. Trimming took 5 bases from V and 1 from J, leaving 11 bases between them. Germline CDR1 reads MNHEY; CDR2 reads SVGAGI. The CDR3 spans 14 residues. CDR3 nucleotide sequence: TGTGCCAGCAGTACGCGGGCGGGGAACACTGAAGCTTTCTTT. Its translation: CASSTRAGNTEAFF.

The CDR3 protein is CASSLSGKGIQYF. The CDR3 bases are TGTGCCAGCAGCTTGTCCGGGAAGGGCATTCAGTACTTC. The chain recombines TRBV7-2 with TRBJ2-4; D is possibly TRBD2 (5 bases). Trimming stripped 3 bases from V and 9 bases from J, with 12 bases between. The CDR3 extends over 13 amino acids. The germline CDR1 and CDR2 sequences are SGHTA and FQGNSA. The variable domain in full, completed from reference TRBV7-2 and TRBJ2-4, reads GAGVSQSPSNKVTEKGKDVELRCDPISGHTALYWYRQSLGQGLEFLIYFQGNSAPDKSGLPSDRFSAERTGGSVSTLTIQRTQQEDSAVYLCASSLSGKGIQYFGAGTRLSVL.

This clonotype has ten or more counts. The V gene is TRBV7-2, the J gene TRBJ2-3, with D perhaps TRBD1 (5 bases). The V end was cut by 7 bases, the J end by 3 bases, with 14 bases between. CDR1 is SGHTA, CDR2 FQGNSA, per germline. This CDR3 region has 14 residues. Here the CDR3 DNA reads TGTGCCAGCAACACTAAGCCAGGGACAGATACGCAGTATTTT. Its protein product is CASNTKPGTDTQYF.

V is TRBV27 and J is TRBJ2-7, with a possible D match to TRBD1 (6 bases). Germline V gene sequence: CDR1 MNHEY, CDR2 SMNVEV (reference sequence). The CDR3 is 13 residues long. Between the trimmed V and J ends, which lost 2 bases and 6 bases, there was a span of 11 bases. CDR3 loop: CASSLRQGIEQYV. The CDR3, as DNA: TGTGCCAGCAGTTTACGCCAGGGGATCGAGCAGTACGTC.

This clonotype showed up just a few times. The chain is built from TRBV7-2 and TRBJ2-4; TRBD2 aligns across 14 bases. The CDR3 runs 13 residues. Trimming removed 5 bases from V and 13 bases from J; junction bases left unmatched: 4. The germline CDR1 and CDR2 sequences are SGHTA and FQGNSA. Here the CDR3 reads CASSMGLAGEQYF. The CDR3 DNA is TGTGCCAGCAGCATGGGACTAGCGGGAGAGCAGTACTTC. The full variable domain, in which reference TRBV7-2 and TRBJ2-4 provide the parts outside the CDR3, is GAGVSQSPSNKVTEKGKDVELRCDPISGHTALYWYRQSLGQGLEFLIYFQGNSAPDKSGLPSDRFSAERTGGSVSTLTIQRTQQEDSAVYLCASSMGLAGEQYFGAGTRLSVL.

This clonotype occurred many times. The chain is built from TRBV7-2 and TRBJ1-6, with D tentatively TRBD1 (5 bases). The V gene's germline CDR1 is SGHTA and CDR2 FQGNSA. This CDR3 spans 15 amino acids. V lost 2 bases, J lost 7 bases, and 12 bases lay in between. CDR3 sequence: CASSLTGQENSPLHF. DNA of the CDR3: TGTGCCAGCAGCTTAACCGGACAAGAGAATTCACCCCTCCACTTT.